These 27 T cell receptor beta chains came from one sample sequenced in a study of technical replicates of blood from a handful of donors. Libraries were prepared by immunoSEQ multiplex PCR; TCRdb keeps only in-frame clonotypes and omits some of them. Of fewer than 90,000 clones detected, around 97% appear once; the ten largest clones hold 0.2% to 0.25%. The material sequenced was T cells isolated from PBMCs. All receptors derive from a human donor in good health.

CDR3 in amino acids: CASSSSPTDRVSDTQYF. The CDR3 DNA reads as TGTGCCAGCAGCTCTTCCCCCACGGACAGGGTTTCAGATACGCAGTATTTT. The chain joins TRBV7-9 to TRBJ2-3; 8 bases agree with TRBD1. J was trimmed by 4 bases and V by 4 bases; bases with no gene match: 13. Germline V gene data show CDR1 as SEHNR and CDR2 as FQNEAQ (reference sequence). The CDR3 sequence is 17 residues long.

The chain carries TRBV5-6 and TRBJ1-2; D is unclear. This CDR3 has 15 residues. Germline V gene lookup returns CDR1 SGHDT and CDR2 YYEEEE. Trimming shortened V by 2 bases and J by 1 base, and 12 bases separated the two germline ends. As DNA, the CDR3 is TGTGCCAGCAGCTTCCCCGGGAGAGATAACTATGGCTACACCTTC. Translated: CASSFPGRDNYGYTF.

This chain uses TRBV5-4 with TRBJ2-1; TRBD2 aligns across 7 bases. V gave up 0 bases and J gave up 4 bases; unmatched junction bases: 4. Per the germline V gene, CDR1 is SGHNT and CDR2 is YYREEE (reference sequence). This CDR3 is 15 amino acids long. As DNA, the CDR3 is TGTGCCAGCAGCTTGGGCACTAGCGTATACAATGAGCAGTTCTTC. It is translated as CASSLGTSVYNEQFF.

The chain uses TRBV27 and TRBJ2-2, with 9 bases identical to TRBD1. The CDR3 extends over 16 amino acids. The trim removed 6 bases at V and 1 base at J, leaving 6 bases unmatched. Per germline, CDR1 MNHEY and CDR2 SMNVEV (reference sequence). CDR3 nucleotide sequence: TGTGCCAGCAGGGGACCGGGACAGGGGAACACCGGGGAGCTGTTTTTT. It yields the protein CASRGPGQGNTGELFF.

The V gene is TRBV11-3, the J gene TRBJ2-5; 8 bases map to TRBD1. The CDR3 loop spans 13 amino acids. V trimming: 4 bases; J trimming: 5 bases; junction bases outside the gene matches: 3. The germline V gene has CDR1 SGHNT and CDR2 YENEEA. CDR3 amino acids: CASSSGGRETQYF. As DNA, the CDR3 is TGTGCCAGCAGCTCAGGGGGCAGGGAGACCCAGTACTTC.

The chain employs TRBV6-6 and TRBJ1-2; D not resolved. V was cut by 2 bases and J by 6 bases, with 16 bases left in between. The CDR3 is 15 residues long. Per the germline V gene, CDR1 is MNHNY and CDR2 is SVGAGI (reference sequence). CDR3 in amino acids: CASSYLLGGRDGYTF. DNA for the CDR3: TGTGCCAGCAGTTACCTTTTGGGAGGGCGAGATGGCTACACCTTC.

The chain carries TRBV7-9 and TRBJ2-1; a possible D gene is TRBD2 (6 bases). Germline loops: CDR1 SEHNR, CDR2 FQNEAQ (reference sequence). The ends were cut back, 2 bases at V and 6 bases at J, with 11 bases in the middle. The CDR3 is 14 residues long. CDR3 DNA: TGTGCCAGCAGCTTATACGGGACTCTCAATGAGCAGTTCTTC. Translated, it gives CASSLYGTLNEQFF. Drawing the rest from reference TRBV7-9 and TRBJ2-1, the complete variable domain is DTGVSQNPRHKITKRGQNVTFRCDPISEHNRLYWYRQTLGQGPEFLTYFQNEAQLEKSRLLSDRFSAERPKGSFSTLEIQRTEQGDSAMYLCASSLYGTLNEQFFGPGTRLTVL.

The rearrangement links TRBV4-1 to TRBJ2-5, with D maybe TRBD2 (5 bases). The CDR3 runs 15 residues. From germline, CDR1 is MGHRA and CDR2 YSYEKL. V lost 1 base and J 2 bases, leaving 11 bases between the germline ends. CDR3 in amino acids: CASSQVVAGQETQYF. As DNA, the CDR3 is TGCGCCAGCAGCCAAGTTGTCGCGGGTCAAGAGACCCAGTACTTC.

The CDR3 DNA reads TGTGCCAGCAGTGGGGGAGGCGAGCAGTACTTC. Translating gives CASSGGGEQYF. The genes are TRBV27 and TRBJ2-7, with a possible D match to TRBD2 (6 bases). Germline values: CDR1 MNHEY, CDR2 SMNVEV (reference sequence). V lost 5 bases and J lost 6, with 8 bases in between. There are 11 residues in the CDR3.

J is TRBJ2-7 and V is TRBV19; TRBD2 agrees at 14 bases. Per germline, CDR1 LNHDA and CDR2 SQIVND (reference sequence). Unmatched junction bases numbered 9, after V lost 5 bases and J lost 3 bases. CDR3 length equals 17 residues. DNA for the CDR3: TGTGCCAGTAGTTCTTTCCCTGGACTAGCGGGAGGCTACGAGCAGTACTTC. Translation: CASSSFPGLAGGYEQYF.

This rearrangement joins TRBV28 to TRBJ2-5, with D perhaps TRBD2 (5 bases). CDR3 length: 13 amino acids. Trimming shortened V by 6 bases and J by 4 bases, and 12 bases separated the two germline ends. CDR1 MDHEN and CDR2 SYDVKM come from the germline V gene. In nucleotides, the CDR3 is TGTGCCAGCAGGGGCCTTGAGGGAGAGACCCAGTACTTC. Its protein product is CASRGLEGETQYF. The entire variable domain, with the rest obtained from reference TRBV28 and TRBJ2-5, is as follows: DVKVTQSSRYLVKRTGEKVFLECVQDMDHENMFWYRQDPGLGLRLIYFSYDVKMKEKGDIPEGYSVSREKKERFSLILESASTNQTSMYLCASRGLEGETQYFGPGTRLLVL.

The chain combines TRBV25-1 with TRBJ2-5; maybe TRBD2 (6 bases). The CDR3 has 15 residues. V lost 3 bases and J lost 2, with 13 bases in between. Germline V gene data show CDR1 as MGHDK and CDR2 as SYGVNS. The CDR3 here is CASSDRGGGQETQYF. The CDR3 nucleotides read TGTGCCAGCAGTGATAGGGGAGGTGGGCAAGAGACCCAGTACTTC.

The CDR3 DNA reads as TGTGCCAGCTCGGGAGGCAACTCCTACGAGCAGTACTTC. Translating gives CASSGGNSYEQYF. The V and J genes are TRBV6-6 and TRBJ2-7; 7 bases line up with TRBD2. The germline V gene encodes CDR1 MNHNY and CDR2 SVGAGI (reference sequence). The CDR3 sequence is 13 residues long. J was trimmed by 0 bases and V by 8 bases; bases with no gene match: 4.

The rearrangement uses TRBV4-1 and TRBJ2-1, with 8 bases matching TRBD2. The CDR3 is 16 residues long. Germline loops: CDR1 MGHRA, CDR2 YSYEKL. J was trimmed by 10 bases and V by 3 bases; bases with no gene match: 14. The DNA for the CDR3 is TGCGCCAGCAGCCATCGCACGGGACTAGAGGCGTCAGAGCAGTTCTTC. Residues: CASSHRTGLEASEQFF.

The chain has TRBV11-3 and TRBJ1-2, with D unclear. Per germline, CDR1 SGHNT and CDR2 YENEEA. CDR3 length equals 16 residues. The ends were cut back, 2 bases at V and 5 bases at J, with 18 bases in the middle. The CDR3 nucleotides read TGTGCCAGCAGCTTAACATGGTCGCCCGAGGTTTATGGCTACACCTTC. The encoded protein is CASSLTWSPEVYGYTF.

The gene calls are TRBV6-1 and TRBJ2-7; TRBD1 agrees at 10 bases. Germline CDR1 is MNHNS and CDR2 is SASEGT. This CDR3 is built from 14 residues. V gave up 6 bases and J gave up 7 bases; unmatched junction bases: 9. Written as DNA, the CDR3 is TGTGCCAGCAGGACGGGACAGGGGCCTTATGAGCAGTACTTC. This encodes CASRTGQGPYEQYF.

The chain carries TRBV28 and TRBJ2-1; TRBD2 aligns across 10 bases. The CDR3 totals 19 residues. Looked up from germline, CDR1 is MDHEN and CDR2 is SYDVKM. V lost 2 bases and J lost 1; bases outside the gene matches: 11. CDR3 sequence (DNA): TGTGCCAGCAGTTTACCCCCTCTGGGTAGCGGGAGGTCCTACAATGAGCAGTTCTTC. It yields the protein CASSLPPLGSGRSYNEQFF.

This clone was observed once. CDR3 sequence (DNA): TGCGCCAGCAGCTTGCCAATAGCGGAGACCCAGTACTTC. Translated: CASSLPIAETQYF. The chain uses TRBV5-1 and TRBJ2-5; TRBD2 might be the D (5 bases). V was shortened by 1 base and J by 5 bases, with 9 bases between the two germline ends. Germline V lookup: CDR1 SGHRS, CDR2 YFSETQ. The CDR3 extends over 13 amino acids.

J is TRBJ2-7 and V is TRBV6-5; maybe TRBD2 (7 bases). The CDR3 has 13 residues. The germline V gene has CDR1 MNHEY and CDR2 SVGAGI. Written as DNA, the CDR3 is TGTGCGACGAGGGGGGGGAAGTCCTACGAGCAGTACTTC. This sequence encodes CATRGGKSYEQYF.

The chain couples TRBV2 to TRBJ1-5; 7 bases match TRBD1. CDR3 length: 13 amino acids. V was pared by 11 bases and J by 3 bases, with 7 bases of the junction left unmatched. Looked up from germline, CDR1 is SNHLY and CDR2 is FYNNEI. For the CDR3, the DNA is TGTGCCGGCGGGACAGCGGTCAATCAGCCCCAGCATTTT. It yields the protein CAGGTAVNQPQHF.

V gene TRBV28 combines with J gene TRBJ2-7; TRBD1 is a possible D gene (7 bases). The CDR3 is 15 residues long. Trimming pared 8 bases from V and 0 bases from J, leaving 17 bases between. Germline-derived CDR1 and CDR2 are MDHEN and SYDVKM. The CDR3 loop is CASCGGGGNSYEQYF. In DNA form, the CDR3 reads TGTGCCAGCTGCGGAGGAGGGGGCAACTCCTACGAGCAGTACTTC. The variable domain in full, completed from reference TRBV28 and TRBJ2-7, reads DVKVTQSSRYLVKRTGEKVFLECVQDMDHENMFWYRQDPGLGLRLIYFSYDVKMKEKGDIPEGYSVSREKKERFSLILESASTNQTSMYLCASCGGGGNSYEQYFGPGTRLTVT.

The chain has TRBV25-1 and TRBJ2-7; 8 bases agree with TRBD1. Trimming took 8 bases from V and 2 from J; bases not matched to a gene: 8. Germline lookup yields CDR1 MGHDK and CDR2 SYGVNS. There are 14 residues in the CDR3. CDR3 sequence reads: CASGQGWVTYEQYF. The CDR3 coding sequence is TGTGCCAGCGGACAGGGTTGGGTAACCTACGAGCAGTACTTC.

The chain uses TRBV10-2 and TRBJ1-4; a weak D match, TRBD1 (6 bases). CDR1 and CDR2 from the germline V gene are WSHSY and SAAADI. V gave up 6 bases and J gave up 5 bases, with 16 bases separating them. The CDR3 is made up of 15 amino acids. Written as DNA, the CDR3 is TGCGCCAGCAGAGACCCCAGGGGCAAGAATGAAAAACTGTTTTTT. This gives the protein CASRDPRGKNEKLFF.

This clone was recorded once. V is TRBV4-1 and J is TRBJ2-1; 7 bases agree with TRBD1. V trimming: 1 base; J trimming: 2 bases; junction bases outside the gene matches: 8. CDR3 size: 17 residues. Per germline, CDR1 MGHRA and CDR2 YSYEKL. CDR3 nucleotides: TGCGCCAGCAGCCAAGCCACGGTCGGGACAGCCTACAATGAGCAGTTCTTC. This gives the protein CASSQATVGTAYNEQFF.

The genes are TRBV6-6 and TRBJ1-2, with 12 bases lining up with TRBD1. Trimming took 6 bases from V and 0 from J; bases not matched to a gene: 5. The CDR3 is 16 residues long. Looked up from germline, CDR1 is MNHNY and CDR2 is SVGAGI (reference sequence). The CDR3 nucleotides read TGTGCCAGCAGGAGGGACAGGGGGCTAACTAACTATGGCTACACCTTC. Its protein is CASRRDRGLTNYGYTF.

The CDR3 DNA follows: TGCGCCAGCAGCGTTCGAAGCGGGGGGGTTATCTACGAGCAGTACTTC. Protein sequence: CASSVRSGGVIYEQYF. The chain employs TRBV5-1 and TRBJ2-7, with 10 bases aligning to TRBD2. The germline V gene encodes CDR1 SGHRS and CDR2 YFSETQ. The CDR3 covers 16 residues. Trimming cost V 4 bases and J 3 bases; bases outside gene matches: 10.

The chain carries TRBV2 and TRBJ2-5, with unresolved D. With 8 bases removed from V and 3 bases from J, the gap between germline ends came to 7 bases. Germline V gives CDR1 SNHLY, CDR2 FYNNEI. CDR3 length equals 11 residues. CDR3 in amino acids: CASQEEETQYF. CDR3 bases: TGTGCCAGCCAGGAAGAAGAGACCCAGTACTTC.